This TCR beta chain is from a study of post-analysis software for immune sequencing data. Whole-study findings and limits: With F measure, samples from one preparation batch clustered together strongly. Patients had higher frequencies than controls of a few TRBV segments, including TRBV5-6, TRBV5-1 and TRBV20-1.

This clonotype was counted once. Its matching antigen is unknown. The V gene lost 4 bases and the J gene lost 5 bases, with 17 bases spanning the gap. Germline assignment: CDR1 LGHNA and CDR2 YSLEER. This CDR3 is 15 amino acids long. TCR beta cDNA libraries had unique molecular identifiers. Roughly 500,000 cDNA molecules were obtained per 1 to 10 million input T cells. A single record per CDR3 protein comes from TCRdb applying MiXCR to the PCR reads. The sample has approximately 690,000 distinct CDR3 sequences, approximately 59% seen once. The chain uses TRBV4-3 and TRBJ1-2, with unresolved D. The sequencing input was blood. The TCR comes from a girl aged 2 to 10 with multiple sclerosis. The CDR3 sequence: CASSPGGRADYGYTF. The DNA for the CDR3 is TGCGCCAGCAGCCCGGGAGGGAGGGCCGATTATGGCTACACCTTC.